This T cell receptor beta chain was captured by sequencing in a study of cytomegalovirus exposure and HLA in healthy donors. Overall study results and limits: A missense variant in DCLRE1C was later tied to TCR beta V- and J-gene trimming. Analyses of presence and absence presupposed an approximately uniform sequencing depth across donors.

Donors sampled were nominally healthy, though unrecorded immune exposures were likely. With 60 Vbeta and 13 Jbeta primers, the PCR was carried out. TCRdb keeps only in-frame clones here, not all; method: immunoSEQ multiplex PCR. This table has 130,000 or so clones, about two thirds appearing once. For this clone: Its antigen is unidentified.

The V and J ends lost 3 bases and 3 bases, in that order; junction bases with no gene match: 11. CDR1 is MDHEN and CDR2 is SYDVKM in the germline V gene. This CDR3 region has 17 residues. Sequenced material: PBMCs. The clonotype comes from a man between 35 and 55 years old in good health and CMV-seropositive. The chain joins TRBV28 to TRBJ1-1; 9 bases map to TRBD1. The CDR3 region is CASSFPTGGVWDTEAFF. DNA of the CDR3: TGTGCCAGCAGTTTCCCGACAGGGGGGGTGTGGGACACTGAAGCTTTCTTT.